Following are 21 T cell receptor beta chains from one sample sequenced in a study of blood T cells in healthy people across ages. PCR was performed a second time for about 7 to 12 cycles using a sample-barcoded 5' primer and a J-beta primer mix. One entry per CDR3 protein results from TCRdb running MiXCR on the 5' RACE reads. Counted here are under 1,000,000 distinct CDR3 sequences, around 45% occurring once; the ten biggest clones make up around 18%. Specimen: blood. The receptors derive from a man older than 75 in good health.

The V and J genes are TRBV5-1 and TRBJ2-7; 11 bases fit TRBD1. The CDR3 is 14 residues long. The V gene's germline CDR1 is SGHRS and CDR2 YFSETQ. Germline trimming cut 4 bases from V and 4 bases from J; bases unmatched to any gene: 4. In DNA, the CDR3 is TGCGCCAGCAGCGACCGGGACAGGGGGTACGAGCAGTACTTC. This gives the protein CASSDRDRGYEQYF.

This clonotype was recorded at least ten times. The chain links TRBV12-3 or TRBV12-4 to TRBJ2-3; D is perhaps TRBD2 (7 bases). This CDR3 region has 14 residues. Trimming pared 3 bases from V and 4 bases from J, leaving 11 bases between. CDR3 sequence (DNA): TGTGCCAGCAGTTTGAGGGGGGGCGCAGATACGCAGTATTTT. As protein: CASSLRGGADTQYF.

This clonotype was detected a few times. J is TRBJ2-4 and V is TRBV11-3; D is undetermined. V lost 1 base and J lost 8, with 12 bases in between. The germline V gene has CDR1 SGHNT and CDR2 YENEEA. The CDR3 has 14 residues. CDR3 DNA sequence: TGTGCCAGCAGCTTAGGGTCTCAAGGTGACATTCAGTACTTC. Its protein is CASSLGSQGDIQYF.

This sequence joins TRBV10-3 and TRBJ2-1; 10 nucleotides line up with TRBD2. V trimming: 7 bases; J trimming: 7 bases; junction bases outside the gene matches: 7. CDR1 and CDR2 from the germline V gene are ENHRY and SYGVKD. The CDR3 sequence is 14 residues long. The CDR3 region has the DNA TGTGCCATCATCCCTAGCGGGGGCCGGAATGAGCAGTTCTTC. Protein: CAIIPSGGRNEQFF.

A note on this clonotype: A much larger clone differs by one base, so this may be a read error. The chain recombines TRBV5-1 with TRBJ1-2; tentative D call: TRBD1 (6 bases). Germline V CDR1 and CDR2: SGHRS, YFSETQ. The CDR3 length is 15 residues. Deletions cut 4 bases from V and 6 bases from J, with 19 bases between. The DNA of the CDR3 is TGCGCCAGCAGCCGTGACAGGCCCCCGCGGGATGGCTACACCTTC. It specifies CASSRDRPPRDGYTF.

The chain joins TRBV28 to TRBJ2-7, with TRBD1 as a possible D gene (5 bases). Germline V gives CDR1 MDHEN, CDR2 SYDVKM. The CDR3 has 15 residues. V shed 3 bases and J shed 6 bases, with 18 bases lying between them. The CDR3 reads CASSLVSGRYGEQYF. CDR3 nucleotide sequence: TGTGCCAGCAGTTTGGTGTCAGGGCGGTATGGCGAGCAGTACTTC.

The rearrangement joins TRBV28 to TRBJ2-7, with D possibly being TRBD1 (6 bases). The germline V gene encodes CDR1 MDHEN and CDR2 SYDVKM. The CDR3 sequence is 14 residues long. With 3 bases removed from V and 2 bases from J, the gap between germline ends came to 11 bases. The CDR3 loop is CASSLGRGPYEQYF. In DNA, the CDR3 is TGTGCCAGCAGTTTGGGCAGGGGCCCCTACGAGCAGTACTTC. The complete variable domain, with remaining parts taken from reference TRBV28 and TRBJ2-7, reads DVKVTQSSRYLVKRTGEKVFLECVQDMDHENMFWYRQDPGLGLRLIYFSYDVKMKEKGDIPEGYSVSREKKERFSLILESASTNQTSMYLCASSLGRGPYEQYFGPGTRLTVT.

The chain uses TRBV29-1 and TRBJ2-5; 8 positions match TRBD1. V was pared by 5 bases and J by 4 bases, with 6 bases of the junction left unmatched. Germline CDR1 and CDR2: SQVTM and ANQGSEA. This CDR3 region has 13 residues. Written as DNA, the CDR3 is TGCAGCGTTCCACGGACAGGGAGAGAGACCCAGTACTTC. This sequence encodes CSVPRTGRETQYF.

The chain employs TRBV29-1 and TRBJ2-1; 9 bases align to TRBD2. Trimming removed 4 bases from V and 7 bases from J; junction bases left unmatched: 8. CDR1 SQVTM and CDR2 ANQGSEA come from the germline V gene. CDR3 size: 14 residues. CDR3 region: CSVVGLAGRNEQFF. The CDR3 DNA sequence: TGCAGCGTTGTGGGGCTAGCGGGAAGGAATGAGCAGTTCTTC.

The chain carries TRBV20-1 and TRBJ2-5, with TRBD1 matching over 8 bases. The CDR3 runs 15 residues. V gave up 5 bases and J gave up 3 bases; unmatched junction bases: 11. Germline lookup yields CDR1 DFQATT and CDR2 SNEGSKA (reference sequence). The CDR3, as DNA: TGCAGTGCTGAACCCGGGACAGGTTTGAAAGAGACCCAGTACTTC. Protein: CSAEPGTGLKETQYF.

The genes are TRBV7-2 and TRBJ1-2; D gene uncertain. This CDR3 region has 15 residues. V was shortened by 5 bases and J by 0 bases, with 13 bases between the two germline ends. Germline V lookup: CDR1 SGHTA, CDR2 FQGNSA. This CDR3 is CASSQDKGANYGYTF. The CDR3 DNA is TGTGCCAGCAGCCAAGATAAGGGAGCTAACTATGGCTACACCTTC.

In the case of this clonotype: At one of its ends the junction is not consistent with the germline gene, which may arise from a read error. The chain recombines TRBV6-2 or TRBV6-3 with TRBJ2-1; 10 nucleotides line up with TRBD2. This CDR3 has 15 residues. From germline, CDR1 is MNHEY and CDR2 SVGEGT. Here the CDR3 reads CASSYPSGSHNEQFF. CDR3 in DNA: TGCGCCAGCAGTTACCCTAGCGGGAGTCACAATGAGCAGTTCTTC.

This chain links TRBV12-3 or TRBV12-4 with TRBJ1-4, with TRBD1 identical over 8 bases. V shed 6 bases and J 2 bases; nucleotides not matched to a gene: 5. This CDR3 contains 15 residues. Here the CDR3 DNA reads TGTGCCAGCAGCCAGGGGGCTTCGACTAATGAAAAACTGTTTTTT. Translated: CASSQGASTNEKLFF.

Many counts were recorded for this clonotype. The genes are TRBV7-2 and TRBJ2-1, with D unresolved. The CDR3 spans 12 residues. Germline V gene data show CDR1 as SGHTA and CDR2 as FQGNSA. V gave up 3 bases and J gave up 10 bases, with 10 bases separating them. Here the CDR3 DNA reads TGTGCCAGCAGCTTCGGCGTGAAAGAGCAGTTCTTC. Translating gives CASSFGVKEQFF.

The CDR3 nucleotides are TGTGCCAGCAGCTTCGACAGGGGGTTCGAGACCCAGTACTTC. This codes for CASSFDRGFETQYF. V gene TRBV6-5 combines with J gene TRBJ2-7; 9 bases are a match to TRBD1. The DNA end is more similar to TRBJ2-5, so the J call may be wrong. CDR3 length equals 14 residues. CDR1 and CDR2 (germline): MNHEY, SVGAGI.

The chain joins TRBV6-2 or TRBV6-3 to TRBJ2-1, with TRBD1 as a possible D gene (5 bases). The V end lost 3 bases, the J end lost 9 bases, and 15 bases lay between the germline ends. The CDR3 spans 14 residues. The V gene's germline CDR1 is MNHEY and CDR2 SVGEGT. The CDR3 region has the DNA TGTGCCAGCAGTTATTGCAGGGAAAGTGGTGAGCAGTTCTTC. Protein sequence: CASSYCRESGEQFF.

The chain has TRBV20-1 and TRBJ2-3; TRBD2 matches at 7 bases. V lost 5 bases to trimming and J lost 2 bases; unmatched junction nucleotides: 4. Germline values: CDR1 DFQATT, CDR2 SNEGSKA (reference sequence). This CDR3 contains 13 residues. The CDR3 DNA sequence: TGCAGTGCTCCGGGACTAAACACAGATACGCAGTATTTT. It yields the protein CSAPGLNTDTQYF.

J is TRBJ1-5 and V is TRBV21-1. TRBV21-1 is shown as a pseudogene. This CDR3 has 15 amino acids. CDR3 bases: TGTGCCAGCGATTCACAGAAGTCTAGCAATCAGCCCCAGCATTTT. Translating gives CASDSQKSSNQPQHF.

V and J are TRBV10-3 and TRBJ2-5, with TRBD2 identical over 8 bases. There are 15 residues in the CDR3. Germline trimming cut 0 bases from V and 1 base from J; bases unmatched to any gene: 1. The germline CDR1 and CDR2 sequences are ENHRY and SYGVKD. CDR3 residues: CAISESGGAQETQYF. The CDR3 DNA is TGTGCCATCAGTGAGTCCGGGGGGGCCCAAGAGACCCAGTACTTC.

This clonotype was seen a handful of times. The rearrangement links TRBV5-8 to TRBJ2-1, with a weak D call TRBD1 (6 bases). Germline assignment: CDR1 SGHTS and CDR2 YDEGEE. This CDR3 has 14 residues. V was pared by 5 bases and J by 7 bases, with 16 bases between. Written as DNA, the CDR3 is TGTGCCAGCAGACTTACAGGGTCTACGAATGAGCAGTTCTTC. It yields the protein CASRLTGSTNEQFF.

The chain is built from TRBV20-1 and TRBJ2-1; unclear D gene. The germline gives CDR1 DFQATT, CDR2 SNEGSKA (reference sequence). Trimming pared 5 bases from V and 6 bases from J, leaving 14 bases between. There are 13 residues in the CDR3. CDR3 sequence: CSAGGVVPNEQFF. The CDR3 DNA follows: TGCAGTGCTGGCGGTGTAGTTCCCAATGAGCAGTTCTTC.